Listed below are T cell receptor beta chains from one sample, sequenced in a study of T cells after yellow fever vaccination. TCRdb fed the 5' RACE reads into MiXCR, producing one record per CDR3 protein. The sample includes about 430,000 distinct CDR3 sequences, roughly a sixth of them seen just once. The input for sequencing was PBMCs, taken before the yellow fever booster vaccination. These receptor sequences come from a man aged 18 to 35 who received the YFV17D yellow fever vaccine. The CDR3 runs from the conserved cysteine through the conserved F or W. The order of the fields is clone size, D gene, V gene, J gene, CDR3 DNA, CDR3 protein. A D gene is named only where the DNA matches it firmly. The listing skips clone size in some rows; elsewhere it reads once, few, many or a size class.

size: many; D: .; V: TRBV6-5; J: TRBJ1-1; DNA: TGTGCCAGCAGAAAGGGGGGGAGCACTGAAGCTTTCTTT; CDR3: CASRKGGSTEAFF
size: .; D: .; V: TRBV12-3/TRBV12-4; J: TRBJ1-1; DNA: TGTGCCAGCAGCAGACAGCAGAACACTGAAGCTTTCTTT; CDR3: CASSRQQNTEAFF
size: few; D: TRBD2; V: TRBV5-6; J: TRBJ2-3; DNA: TGTGCCAGCAGCACTGGGGGGACTAGCGGGGGCACAGATACGCAGTATTTT; CDR3: CASSTGGTSGGTDTQYF
size: few; D: .; V: TRBV7-9; J: TRBJ2-1; DNA: TGTGCCAGCAGCGGGCCAAACCCCATCGATGAGCAGTTCTTC; CDR3: CASSGPNPIDEQFF
size: few; D: TRBD2; V: TRBV27; J: TRBJ2-2; DNA: TGTGCCAGCAGTTGGACTAGCGTCGGGGAGCTGTTTTTT; CDR3: CASSWTSVGELFF
size: .; D: TRBD2; V: TRBV3-1; J: TRBJ2-5; DNA: TGTGCCAGCAGCGAAGCGGGGGGCTTCCAAGAGACCCAGTACTTC; CDR3: CASSEAGGFQETQYF
size: many; D: .; V: TRBV2; J: TRBJ1-1; DNA: TGTGCCAGCAGGATCCGGGGGAACACTGAAGCTTTCTTT; CDR3: CASRIRGNTEAFF
size: few; D: .; V: TRBV18; J: TRBJ2-2; DNA: TGTGCCAGCTCACCACTTAACAGGAACACCGGGGAGCTGTTTTTT; CDR3: CASSPLNRNTGELFF
size: few; D: TRBD1; V: TRBV9; J: TRBJ2-2; DNA: TGTGCCAGCAGCAAACAGGGGGCCGGCACCGGGGAGCTGTTTTTT; CDR3: CASSKQGAGTGELFF
size: .; D: .; V: TRBV12-3/TRBV12-4; J: TRBJ1-5; DNA: TGTGCCAGCAGTTGGTCCGGGCAGTCCCTTATTAGCAATCAGCCCCAGCATTTT; CDR3: CASSWSGQSLISNQPQHF
size: few; D: .; V: TRBV5-1; J: TRBJ2-5; DNA: TGCGCCAGCAGCTTTTTTATTGGCGGGGTCCTGGGAGTTGGGCAAGAGACCCAGTACTTC; CDR3: CASSFFIGGVLGVGQETQYF
size: .; D: .; V: TRBV18; J: TRBJ2-3; DNA: TGTGCCAGCTCACCCCCCAGGGGCACAGATACGCAGTATTTT; CDR3: CASSPPRGTDTQYF
size: .; D: .; V: TRBV15; J: TRBJ2-5; DNA: TGTGCCACCAGCTCGGGTAGGGTTGATGAGACCCAGTACTTC; CDR3: CATSSGRVDETQYF
size: few; D: .; V: TRBV12-3/TRBV12-4; J: TRBJ2-6; DNA: TGTGCCAGCAGGGACACTTCTGGGGCCAACGTCCTGACTTTC; CDR3: CASRDTSGANVLTF
size: few; D: .; V: TRBV12-3/TRBV12-4; J: TRBJ2-1; DNA: TGTGCCAGCGGACGGACGGATTCCAATGAGCAGTTCTTC; CDR3: CASGRTDSNEQFF
size: few; D: TRBD2; V: TRBV5-1; J: TRBJ2-3; DNA: TGCGCCAGCAGCCGGAACGACTATAGCGGGGCGCGAGGAGATACGCAGTATTTT; CDR3: CASSRNDYSGARGDTQYF
size: few; D: .; V: TRBV6-6; J: TRBJ1-6; DNA: TGTGCCAGCAGCCCCTTGAGGGGGGGCTCCCTCCATAATTCACCCCTCCACTTT; CDR3: CASSPLRGGSLHNSPLHF
size: few; D: TRBD1; V: TRBV6-5; J: TRBJ2-1; DNA: TGTGCCAGCAAGGGAACAGGGGGTATGGGTGAGCAGTTCTTC; CDR3: CASKGTGGMGEQFF